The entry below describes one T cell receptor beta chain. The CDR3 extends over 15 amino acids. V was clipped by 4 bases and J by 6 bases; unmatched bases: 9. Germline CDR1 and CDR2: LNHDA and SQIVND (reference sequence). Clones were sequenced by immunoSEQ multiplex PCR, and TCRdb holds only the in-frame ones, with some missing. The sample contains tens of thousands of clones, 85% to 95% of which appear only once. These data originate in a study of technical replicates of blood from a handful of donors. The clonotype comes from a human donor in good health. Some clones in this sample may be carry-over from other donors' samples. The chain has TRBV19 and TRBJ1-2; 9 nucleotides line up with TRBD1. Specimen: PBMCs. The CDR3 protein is CASSTTGTGSHGYTF. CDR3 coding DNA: TGTGCCAGTAGTACAACCGGGACAGGGTCACATGGCTACACCTTC.